This entry describes one T cell receptor beta chain. Its antigen is not known. Sorting based on CD45RO/CCR7/CD25/CD127/CD95/CD27 separated CD4+ naive, central memory, regulatory and stem cell-like memory cells. Sorted cells reached over 95% purity in every population. The data were taken from a study of beta chain features in type 1 diabetes. On the study more broadly: There was similarity between patients and healthy donors in age, gender and cell yields. Findings and limits, study-wide: Type 1 diabetes patients had moderately but significantly shorter TCRB CDR3s in all four CD4+ subsets.

The CDR3 length is 14 residues. V was trimmed by 3 bases and J by 6 bases, leaving 11 bases between them. Germline assignment: CDR1 SGHAT and CDR2 FQNNGV. The study reverse transcribed the entire isolated RNA, so it sequenced expressed TCRB transcripts. Generated by immunoSEQ multiplex PCR, the TCRdb table keeps only in-frame clones and is missing some. The table has hundreds of thousands of clones, 13% seen once. The rearrangement joins TRBV11-2 to TRBJ1-4, with no clear D. The sequencing sample was made of naive CD4+ T cells from blood. This clonotype was obtained from a man aged 18 to 29 with type 1 diabetes. The CDR3 reads CASSFGGGDEKLFF. CDR3 DNA: TGTGCCAGCAGCTTTGGAGGAGGTGATGAAAAACTGTTTTTT.